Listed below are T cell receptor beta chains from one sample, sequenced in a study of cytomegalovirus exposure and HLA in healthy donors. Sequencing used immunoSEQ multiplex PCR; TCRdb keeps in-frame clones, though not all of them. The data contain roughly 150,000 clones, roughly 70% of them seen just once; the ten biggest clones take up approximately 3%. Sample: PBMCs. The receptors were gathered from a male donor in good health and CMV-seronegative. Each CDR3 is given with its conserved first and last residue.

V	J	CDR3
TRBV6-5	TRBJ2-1	CASSYTRTSSVIEQFF
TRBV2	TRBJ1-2	CASSGRGGYTF
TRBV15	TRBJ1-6	CATSGGQLTSPLHF
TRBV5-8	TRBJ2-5	CASRVQGYQETQYF
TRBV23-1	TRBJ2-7	CASSLALANYEQYF
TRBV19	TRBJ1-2	CASRTLQGAGGYTF
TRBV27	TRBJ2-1	CASRGLQGISFF
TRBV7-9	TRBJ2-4	CASSNEGGRGNIQYF
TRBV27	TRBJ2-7	CASSLIGTSYEQYF
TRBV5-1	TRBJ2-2	CASSQVSNTGELFF
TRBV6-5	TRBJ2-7	CASSYSTGGNEQYF